The sequence of this TCR beta chain was determined in a study of blood T cell repertoires in COVID-19. Whole-study context: The United States, Italy and Spain supplied acute and convalescent COVID-19 samples.

Germline values: CDR1 GTSNPN, CDR2 SVGIG (reference sequence). The CDR3 spans 12 residues. V lost 4 bases and J lost 4, with 9 bases in between. Profiled with immunoSEQ multiplex PCR; TCRdb holds only in-frame clones, not every one. This table holds approximately 50,000 clones, about nine tenths found once. The sequencing sample was made of peripheral blood. The clonotype was recovered from an elderly man with active or convalescent COVID-19. The chain joins TRBV30 to TRBJ2-3; D is uncertain. In DNA form, the CDR3 reads TGTGCCTGGATTGAACAGCCAGATACGCAGTATTTT. This codes for CAWIEQPDTQYF.